This T cell receptor beta chain was sequenced in a study of blood T cells in healthy people across ages. The table lists this clonotype with a few counts. CDR1 and CDR2 (germline): DFQATT, SNEGSKA (reference sequence). The CDR3 totals 12 residues. The V end was cut by 3 bases, the J end by 4 bases, with 9 bases between. Sample-barcoded 5' priming and a J-beta primer mix drove a second PCR of roughly 7 to 11 cycles. A single record per CDR3 protein comes from TCRdb applying MiXCR to the 5' RACE reads. The data contain some 1,000,000 distinct CDR3 sequences, under 30% of them singletons. These sequences were also reported in another study, on T cells of mothers and their children. This second study says: Second-PCR amplification with M1S added sample barcodes and 2-4 random nucleotides.

The chain joins TRBV20-1 to TRBJ1-2, with D hard to call. Sequencing was carried out using blood. This clonotype was sampled from a girl aged 2 to 9 in good health. For the CDR3, the DNA is TGCAGTGCTAGTCCGGGCTCCTATGGCTACACCTTC. It translates to CSASPGSYGYTF.